This T cell receptor (beta chain) was recovered during a study of cytomegalovirus exposure and HLA in healthy donors. Study information: Tens of millions of unique TCRs from HLA-typed donors made up an early data release. Researchers found that 81% of about 400 genotyped donors fell within the Caucasian-associated ancestry cluster. Findings and caveats of the study: Differences between HLA loci emerged in a later analysis of TCR association rates, with DRB1 most and HLA-C fewest. In an earlier analysis, in approximately 570 donors, most V segments appeared productive either ~90% or ~30% of the time.

The CDR3 spans 13 residues. Trimming cost V 3 bases and J 3 bases, with 7 bases left between them. Germline V gives CDR1 SGDLS, CDR2 YYNGEE. For this clone: The antigen is not known.

PCR primers comprised 60 Vbeta and 13 Jbeta primers. Profiling relied on immunoSEQ multiplex PCR, and the TCRdb table lists in-frame clones only, not all of them. Among around 140,000 clones listed, 60% to 80% were seen once. The sample comprised PBMCs. The TCR sequence derives from a male donor in good health and CMV-seronegative. This rearrangement joins TRBV9 to TRBJ1-5, with no clear D. CDR3: CASSGGYNQPQHF. CDR3 nucleotide sequence: TGTGCCAGCAGCGGCGGATACAATCAGCCCCAGCATTTT.